Each of the 4 T cell receptor beta chains below was sequenced from the same sample in a study of blood T cells in healthy people across ages. The second PCR ran roughly 6 to 11 cycles with a sample-barcoded 5' primer and J-beta primers. MiXCR, applied by TCRdb to the 5' RACE reads, yields one record per CDR3 protein. The data contain 1.5 million to 2 million distinct CDR3 sequences, 28% of them singletons. Sequencing input: blood. The receptors originated from a woman aged 30 to 39 in good health.

This clonotype was seen repeatedly, ten times or more. Since a much larger clone is just one base distant, this may be a read error. The gene calls are TRBV6-1 and TRBJ2-1, with TRBD2 matching 10 bases. Germline-derived CDR1 and CDR2 are MNHNS and SASEGT. V lost 8 bases, J lost 7 bases, and 8 bases stayed unmatched. The CDR3 loop spans 14 amino acids. The CDR3 is CASGGAGGRNEQFF. The CDR3, as DNA: TGTGCCAGCGGTGGAGCGGGGGGGCGTAATGAGCAGTTCTTC.

This clonotype was detected a few times. The gene calls are TRBV20-1 and TRBJ2-1, with 11 bases identical to TRBD2. The CDR3 covers 13 residues. Germline trimming cut 4 bases from V and 8 bases from J; bases unmatched to any gene: 4. Germline V gene data show CDR1 as DFQATT and CDR2 as SNEGSKA (reference sequence). The CDR3 spells CSATSGRCHEQFF. The CDR3 bases are TGCAGTGCTACTAGCGGGAGGTGCCATGAGCAGTTCTTC.

V gene TRBV6-6 combines with J gene TRBJ2-1, with D possibly matching TRBD2 (6 bases). The CDR3 has 11 amino acids. The germline gives CDR1 MNHNY, CDR2 SVGAGI (reference sequence). Trimming stripped 9 bases from V and 9 bases from J, with 12 bases between. The CDR3 sequence: CARASDGEQFF. For the CDR3, the DNA is TGTGCCAGGGCTAGCGATGGTGAGCAGTTCTTC.

This clonotype occurred many times. The rearrangement links TRBV6-1 to TRBJ2-6, with a weak D call TRBD1 (6 bases). CDR3 length equals 15 residues. The V end lost 8 bases, the J end lost 0 bases, and 11 bases lay between the germline ends. CDR1 MNHNS and CDR2 SASEGT come from the germline V gene. The CDR3 region is CASFEGGSGANVLTF. The CDR3, as DNA: TGTGCCAGCTTCGAAGGGGGCTCTGGGGCCAACGTCCTGACTTTC.